The following is a TCR beta chain sequence with its context. Libraries were prepared by immunoSEQ multiplex PCR; TCRdb keeps only in-frame clonotypes and omits some of them. This sample has around 240,000 clones, with approximately 83% found just once. Trimming cost V 5 bases and J 5 bases; bases outside gene matches: 8. The CDR3 is 17 amino acids. Germline V gene lookup returns CDR1 SGHAT and CDR2 FQNNGV. This entry comes from a study of blood T cell repertoires in COVID-19. The rearrangement links TRBV11-2 to TRBJ2-1; 14 positions match TRBD2. Material: peripheral blood. This TCR came from a woman aged 25 to 39 who had recovered from COVID-19. In DNA form, the CDR3 reads TGTGCCAGCAGCCCGCGGACTAGCGGGGGGAGAGACAATGAGCAGTTCTTC. This translates into CASSPRTSGGRDNEQFF.